Each of the 18 T cell receptor beta chains below was sequenced from the same sample in a study of vaccination and CD4 T cells after COVID-19. The antigens for these receptors are not known. With the Oncomine TCR Beta short-read assay, DNA from cultured CD4+ T cells was sequenced. MiXCR, applied by TCRdb to the PCR reads, yields one record per CDR3 protein. The sample holds 3,000 to 4,500 distinct CDR3 sequences, approximately 16% seen once. As to treatment: roughly 11-day PBMC culture with coronavirus spike peptide pools or control peptides (ViraFEST assay). Sequenced input: CD4+ T cells from blood, cultured in vitro. The receptors shown here come from a human donor who had recovered from COVID-19.

This clonotype was counted between two and nine times. This sequence joins TRBV12-3 or TRBV12-4 and TRBJ2-1; no reliable D call. The CDR3 totals 13 residues. V lost 6 bases to trimming and J lost 3 bases, with 9 bases between them. This chain's CDR3 is CASSLRYYNEQFF. The CDR3 nucleotides are TGTGCCAGCAGCCTGAGGTACTACAATGAGCAGTTCTTC.

The rearrangement links TRBV20-1 to TRBJ1-5, with TRBD1 matching over 7 bases. The length of the CDR3 is 16 residues. V lost 2 bases and J lost 5; bases outside the gene matches: 12. Germline V gene lookup returns CDR1 DFQATT and CDR2 SNEGSKA (reference sequence). The CDR3 reads CSARPPPGQWDQPQHF. The CDR3 coding sequence is TGCAGTGCTAGACCCCCACCGGGACAGTGGGATCAGCCCCAGCATTTT.

This chain links TRBV7-9 with TRBJ1-6; 8 bases are shared with TRBD1. Losses at the gene ends were 5 bases for V and 9 bases for J; bases not matched to a gene: 9. Germline CDR1 is SEHNR and CDR2 is FQNEAQ (reference sequence). The CDR3 extends over 15 amino acids. As DNA, the CDR3 is TGTGCCAGCAGCCCCGGGACAGGAGGAACTTCACCCCTCCACTTT. Its protein is CASSPGTGGTSPLHF.

The chain uses TRBV20-1 and TRBJ2-5, with 9 nucleotides matching TRBD2. Trimming removed 6 bases from V and 0 bases from J; junction bases left unmatched: 5. Germline V lookup: CDR1 DFQATT, CDR2 SNEGSKA (reference sequence). This CDR3 is built from 14 residues. The CDR3 here is CSADAGGYQETQYF. CDR3 bases: TGCAGTGCCGACGCGGGGGGGTACCAAGAGACCCAGTACTTC.

Relative to its sample, this clonotype is medium-sized (0.01 to 0.1%). This chain uses TRBV19 with TRBJ1-6, with 7 nucleotides matching TRBD1. In germline, CDR1 is LNHDA, CDR2 SQIVND (reference sequence). The length of the CDR3 is 13 residues. The V and J ends lost 11 bases and 3 bases, in that order; junction bases with no gene match: 4. The CDR3 loop is CAAQGGYNSPLHF. The CDR3, as DNA: TGTGCCGCCCAGGGGGGCTATAATTCACCCCTCCACTTT.

The sample holds a few counts of this clonotype. This chain links TRBV2 with TRBJ1-1; 7 bases map to TRBD1. The CDR3 contains 14 residues. CDR1 is SNHLY and CDR2 is FYNNEI in the germline V gene. After removal of 3 bases from V and 7 bases from J, the junction contained 8 bases not matched to a gene. The CDR3, as DNA: TGTGCCAGCAGTGAGCGGACAGACAGGGTTGAAGCTTTCTTT. The encoded protein is CASSERTDRVEAFF.

The V call is TRBV12-3 or TRBV12-4, the J call TRBJ2-2, with D uncertain. V was shortened by 6 bases and J by 4 bases, with 12 bases between the two germline ends. The CDR3 spans 14 residues. The DNA for the CDR3 is TGTGCCAGCAGCCCCTCCTTTTTCACCGGGGAGCTGTTTTTT. Its translation: CASSPSFFTGELFF.

This clonotype is judged medium-sized. The gene calls are TRBV12-3 or TRBV12-4 and TRBJ1-2; 7 nucleotides align to TRBD1. J lost 4 bases, V lost 5 bases, and 10 bases had no gene match. The CDR3 runs to 15 residues. Here the CDR3 DNA reads TGTGCCAGCAGTCCCCTATTGACAGGGATCTATGGCTACACCTTC. It encodes CASSPLLTGIYGYTF.

The rearrangement joins TRBV27 to TRBJ1-2; no definite D call. This CDR3 contains 15 residues. From germline, CDR1 is MNHEY and CDR2 SMNVEV (reference sequence). V was trimmed by 6 bases and J by 6 bases, leaving 20 bases between them. The CDR3 is CASSASRPRTDGYTF. CDR3 in DNA: TGTGCCAGCAGCGCCTCCAGACCAAGGACTGATGGCTACACCTTC.

This clonotype was seen more than once but under ten times. The rearrangement uses TRBV15 and TRBJ2-3; D unclear. V lost 4 bases to trimming and J lost 4 bases, with 9 bases between them. The CDR3 is 13 residues long. The germline V gene encodes CDR1 LNHNV and CDR2 YYDKDF (reference sequence). The CDR3 protein is CATSNKAPDTQYF. The CDR3 DNA reads TGTGCCACCAGCAACAAAGCGCCAGATACGCAGTATTTT.

By share, this clonotype counts as medium-sized (0.01 to 0.1%). The chain is built from TRBV20-1 and TRBJ2-3; no firm D call. V was shortened by 6 bases and J by 1 base, with 8 bases between the two germline ends. This CDR3 comprises 12 residues. CDR1 and CDR2 (germline): DFQATT, SNEGSKA (reference sequence). The CDR3, as DNA: TGCAGTGCCCCCCCCGGCACAGATACGCAGTATTTT. Amino acids: CSAPPGTDTQYF.

The chain employs TRBV7-6 and TRBJ1-5; 7 positions agree with TRBD1. CDR3 length equals 13 residues. V lost 4 bases to trimming and J lost 5 bases; unmatched junction nucleotides: 2. The germline V gene encodes CDR1 SGHVS and CDR2 FNYEAQ. As DNA, the CDR3 is TGTGCCAGCAGCTGGGGACAGCATCAGCCCCAGCATTTT. Translating it yields CASSWGQHQPQHF.

V is TRBV30 and J is TRBJ1-2; D is unclear. The length of the CDR3 is 15 residues. V lost 2 bases and J lost 4, with 17 bases in between. CDR1 and CDR2 from the germline V gene are GTSNPN and SVGIG (reference sequence). CDR3 sequence (DNA): TGTGCCTGGAGTAGGCATTGGGAGGCAAGCTATGGCTACACCTTC. Translation: CAWSRHWEASYGYTF.

This clonotype is classed as medium-sized. The chain joins TRBV12-2 to TRBJ1-6. TRBV12-2 is tagged as a pseudogene. The CDR3 runs 12 residues. CDR3 residues: CASRFTSGPLHF. The CDR3 nucleotides are TGTGCAAGTCGCTTTACCAGTGGACCCCTCCACTTT.

By its share, this clonotype is large (0.1 to 1%). The chain uses TRBV2 and TRBJ2-1; TRBD2 matches 10 bases. V dropped 5 bases and J dropped 4; count of bases not matched to a gene: 11. Germline V gene lookup returns CDR1 SNHLY and CDR2 FYNNEI. The CDR3 spans 17 residues. CDR3 DNA: TGTGCCAGCAGTCCCCTTAGCGGGGGGTCGCTATACAATGAGCAGTTCTTC. It translates to CASSPLSGGSLYNEQFF.

The CDR3 region is CASSSHTTASGGGYTF. In DNA form, the CDR3 reads TGTGCCAGCAGCTCCCACACAACGGCATCGGGGGGTGGCTACACCTTC. This rearrangement joins TRBV7-9 to TRBJ1-2; a possible D gene is TRBD1 (5 bases). CDR1 and CDR2 from the germline V gene are SEHNR and FQNEAQ (reference sequence). The CDR3 has 16 residues. The V end was cut by 4 bases, the J end by 7 bases, with 22 bases between.

V gene TRBV6-4 combines with J gene TRBJ2-7, with D hard to call. Germline CDR1 is MRHNA and CDR2 is SNTAGT. V was shortened by 4 bases and J by 3 bases, with 10 bases between the two germline ends. The CDR3 has 13 amino acids. CDR3 sequence: CASSAETGYEQYF. CDR3 bases: TGTGCCAGCAGTGCTGAGACTGGCTACGAGCAGTACTTC.

This clonotype was picked up a small number of times. As DNA, the CDR3 is TGCAGCGTTGGGGGGGTTAAACAGCCCCAGCATTTT. This translates into CSVGGVKQPQHF. V is TRBV29-1 and J is TRBJ1-5, with D perhaps TRBD1 (5 bases). From germline, CDR1 is SQVTM and CDR2 ANQGSEA. The germline V and J ends were trimmed by 4 bases and 7 bases, with 11 bases remaining between them. The CDR3 loop spans 12 amino acids.